The 20 T cell receptor beta chains in this list originate from one sample, sequenced in a study of blood T cell repertoires in COVID-19. Repertoires were generated with immunoSEQ multiplex PCR, while TCRdb's copy carries only in-frame clones and drops some. This table has around 300,000 clones, nearly 90% appearing once. Sequencing input: PBMCs or T cells enriched from blood (not recorded which). Every receptor here comes from a woman in her twenties or thirties who had recovered from COVID-19.

The rearrangement joins TRBV27 to TRBJ1-1; 9 nucleotides match TRBD1. V trimming: 6 bases; J trimming: 1 base; junction bases outside the gene matches: 6. This CDR3 is 15 amino acids long. CDR1 MNHEY and CDR2 SMNVEV come from the germline V gene (reference sequence). CDR3: CASRRPGQGNTEAFF. For the CDR3, the DNA is TGTGCCAGCAGAAGACCGGGACAGGGGAACACTGAAGCTTTCTTT.

The genes are TRBV10-3 and TRBJ2-2, with no clear D. CDR3 size: 14 residues. Germline-derived CDR1 and CDR2 are ENHRY and SYGVKD. V dropped 3 bases and J dropped 4 bases, with 9 bases sitting between them. The CDR3 loop is CAISETRITGELFF. The DNA of the CDR3 is TGTGCCATCAGTGAAACTCGTATCACCGGGGAGCTGTTTTTT.

The V gene is TRBV6-2 or TRBV6-3, the J gene TRBJ1-1; possibly TRBD1 for D (5 bases). Trimming took 0 bases from V and 1 from J, leaving 12 bases between them. Germline V gene data show CDR1 as MNHEY and CDR2 as SVGEGT. The CDR3 length is 16 residues. CDR3 sequence: CASSYSGVAKNTEAFF. CDR3 sequence (DNA): TGTGCCAGCAGTTACTCAGGGGTTGCTAAGAACACTGAAGCTTTCTTT.

This sequence joins TRBV5-1 and TRBJ2-2, with 7 bases that match TRBD1. CDR1 is SGHRS, CDR2 YFSETQ, per germline. The CDR3 length is 16 residues. J gave up 4 bases and V 0 bases, and 6 bases lay outside the gene matches. This chain's CDR3 is CASSLGSGGVTGELFF. CDR3 in DNA: TGCGCCAGCAGCTTGGGGTCAGGGGGAGTCACCGGGGAGCTGTTTTTT.

The V call is TRBV11-2, the J call TRBJ2-6; D not resolved. Germline loops: CDR1 SGHAT, CDR2 FQNNGV. CDR3 length equals 15 residues. V shed 6 bases and J shed 0 bases, with 9 bases lying between them. The CDR3 is CASRSLSSGANVLTF. As DNA, the CDR3 is TGTGCCAGCAGAAGCCTGAGCTCTGGGGCCAACGTCCTGACTTTC.

This sequence joins TRBV7-2 and TRBJ2-5; 15 bases align to TRBD2. After removal of 3 bases from V and 5 bases from J, the junction contained 7 bases not matched to a gene. The CDR3 has 17 residues. CDR1 is SGHTA, CDR2 FQGNSA, per germline. CDR3 residues: CASSLWTSGGAGETQYF. The CDR3 coding sequence is TGTGCCAGCAGCTTGTGGACTAGCGGGGGGGCCGGGGAGACCCAGTACTTC.

The table lists this clone with a few counts. This chain links TRBV28 with TRBJ1-1; the match to TRBD1 covers 7 bases. The CDR3 has 14 amino acids. Germline loops: CDR1 MDHEN, CDR2 SYDVKM. V dropped 4 bases and J dropped 5; count of bases not matched to a gene: 7. The CDR3 DNA is TGTGCCAGCAGTTCATCGACAGGGTGGACTGAAGCTTTCTTT. It codes for CASSSSTGWTEAFF. Variable domain in full (rest from reference TRBV28 and TRBJ1-1): DVKVTQSSRYLVKRTGEKVFLECVQDMDHENMFWYRQDPGLGLRLIYFSYDVKMKEKGDIPEGYSVSREKKERFSLILESASTNQTSMYLCASSSSTGWTEAFFGQGTRLTVV.

The rearrangement uses TRBV27 and TRBJ1-5, with D possibly matching TRBD1 (6 bases). There are 15 residues in the CDR3. In germline, CDR1 is MNHEY, CDR2 SMNVEV (reference sequence). Trimming removed 6 bases from V and 5 bases from J, with 17 bases in between. The CDR3 nucleotides are TGTGCCAGCAGCGGGACAAAGCAATCGGATCAGCCCCAGCATTTT. The encoded protein is CASSGTKQSDQPQHF.

This sequence joins TRBV5-1 and TRBJ1-5; D perhaps matches TRBD1 (5 bases). The length of the CDR3 is 15 residues. V gave up 0 bases and J gave up 3 bases, with 10 bases separating them. Germline CDR1 is SGHRS and CDR2 is YFSETQ. The CDR3 nucleotides are TGCGCCAGCAGCTTGGAAGACAGTTCCAATCAGCCCCAGCATTTT. Protein sequence: CASSLEDSSNQPQHF.

Concerning this clone: Other DNA sequences in the same sample also yield this CDR3. V and J are TRBV5-1 and TRBJ2-3, with 7 nucleotides matching TRBD1. The CDR3 consists of 14 residues. CDR1 is SGHRS, CDR2 YFSETQ, per germline. The J segment lost 3 bases and the V segment lost 3 bases, leaving 4 bases of the junction unmatched. The chain's CDR3 is CASSSTGSTDTQYF. The CDR3 nucleotides read TGCGCCAGCAGCTCGACAGGGAGTACAGATACGCAGTATTTT.

This rearrangement joins TRBV10-1 to TRBJ2-5; 9 nucleotides agree with TRBD1. The V and J ends lost 4 bases and 8 bases, in that order; junction bases with no gene match: 14. This CDR3 region has 16 residues. From germline, CDR1 is WNHNN and CDR2 SYGVQD (reference sequence). CDR3 in DNA: TGCGCCAGCAGTGGGGGCCCCGGGACAGGGTCGTCAACCCAGTACTTC. Residues: CASSGGPGTGSSTQYF.

The V and J genes are TRBV11-3 and TRBJ2-3; D unresolved. V was cut by 0 bases and J by 3 bases, with 4 bases left in between. CDR3 size: 13 residues. Germline V CDR1 and CDR2: SGHNT, YENEEA. The CDR3: CASSLDSTDTQYF. The CDR3 DNA is TGTGCCAGCAGCTTAGATTCAACAGATACGCAGTATTTT.

The rearrangement joins TRBV6-5 to TRBJ2-3; maybe TRBD2 (5 bases). Trimming took off 8 bases at V and 3 bases at J, with 15 bases between the two ends. Germline V lookup: CDR1 MNHEY, CDR2 SVGAGI. The CDR3 has 14 amino acids. CDR3 loop: CASHRASQTDTQYF. The CDR3 nucleotides are TGTGCCAGCCATAGGGCTAGCCAAACAGATACGCAGTATTTT.

CDR3 in DNA: TGTGCCATCAGTGATGTCCCGAGCTCTGGAAACACCATATATTTT. It is translated as CAISDVPSSGNTIYF. V and J are TRBV10-3 and TRBJ1-3, with D unresolved. The CDR3 extends over 15 amino acids. Germline CDR1 and CDR2: ENHRY and SYGVKD. V lost 3 bases, J lost 0 bases, and 9 bases lay in between.

The rearrangement links TRBV28 to TRBJ1-2, with 9 bases aligning to TRBD1. The CDR3 is made up of 15 amino acids. Germline values: CDR1 MDHEN, CDR2 SYDVKM. The trim removed 6 bases at V and 4 bases at J, leaving 9 bases unmatched. CDR3 in amino acids: CASRFNRGPSYGYTF. CDR3 sequence (DNA): TGTGCCAGCAGGTTCAACAGGGGGCCTAGCTATGGCTACACCTTC.

The rearrangement links TRBV11-2 to TRBJ2-2; 9 nucleotides line up with TRBD2. The germline V gene has CDR1 SGHAT and CDR2 FQNNGV. The CDR3 length is 16 residues. The J segment lost 6 bases and the V segment lost 4 bases, leaving 9 bases of the junction unmatched. The CDR3 region is CASSSRSGSIAGELFF. CDR3 nucleotide sequence: TGTGCCAGCAGCTCCCGTAGCGGGAGTATCGCCGGGGAGCTGTTTTTT.

This clone was observed a single time. The J gene is TRBJ2-1, the V gene TRBV6-6, with 11 bases matching TRBD2. The CDR3 sequence is 16 residues long. The J segment lost 7 bases and the V segment lost 5 bases, leaving 10 bases of the junction unmatched. The germline CDR1 and CDR2 sequences are MNHNY and SVGAGI (reference sequence). CDR3 DNA: TGTGCCAGCAGTCCCGTTAGCGGGGGGGCGCGGAATGAGCAGTTCTTC. Its translation: CASSPVSGGARNEQFF.

This chain joins TRBV9 and TRBJ2-6; possibly TRBD1 for D (5 bases). Trimming left V 2 bases short and J 0 bases short, with 15 bases between. This CDR3 region has 18 residues. The V gene's germline CDR1 is SGDLS and CDR2 YYNGEE. The CDR3, as DNA: TGTGCCAGCAGCGTGGGTGGGGCGATTTACTCTGGGGCCAACGTCCTGACTTTC. It yields the protein CASSVGGAIYSGANVLTF. Based on the CDR3 plus reference TRBV9 and TRBJ2-6, the full variable domain is DSGVTQTPKHLITATGQRVTLRCSPRSGDLSVYWYQQSLDQGLQFLIQYYNGEERAKGNILERFSAQQFPDLHSELNLSSLELGDSALYFCASSVGGAIYSGANVLTFGAGSRLTVL.

J is TRBJ2-7 and V is TRBV11-3, with a tentative D call TRBD2 (7 bases). The V end was cut by 5 bases, the J end by 5 bases, with 10 bases between. Germline V gene lookup returns CDR1 SGHNT and CDR2 YENEEA. CDR3 size: 12 residues. This CDR3 reads CASSRGADEQYF. The CDR3 nucleotides read TGTGCCAGCAGCCGGGGGGCTGACGAGCAGTACTTC. Filled out from reference TRBV11-3 and TRBJ2-7, the complete variable domain reads EAGVVQSPRYKIIEKKQPVAFWCNPISGHNTLYWYLQNLGQGPELLIRYENEEAVDDSQLPKDRFSAERLKGVDSTLKIQPAELGDSAVYLCASSRGADEQYFGPGTRLTVT.

The CDR3 DNA follows: TGTGCCAGCAGCCAAGATGGACTAGCGGGAGTAATGAATGAGCAGTTCTTC. It encodes CASSQDGLAGVMNEQFF. The chain uses TRBV3-1 (or the pseudogene TRBV3-2) and TRBJ2-1; 13 bases fit TRBD2. The CDR3 spans 17 residues. Germline V lookup: CDR1 LGHDT, CDR2 YNNKEL (reference sequence). The junction had 6 bases not matched to a gene; V was cut back by 0 bases and J by 7 bases.